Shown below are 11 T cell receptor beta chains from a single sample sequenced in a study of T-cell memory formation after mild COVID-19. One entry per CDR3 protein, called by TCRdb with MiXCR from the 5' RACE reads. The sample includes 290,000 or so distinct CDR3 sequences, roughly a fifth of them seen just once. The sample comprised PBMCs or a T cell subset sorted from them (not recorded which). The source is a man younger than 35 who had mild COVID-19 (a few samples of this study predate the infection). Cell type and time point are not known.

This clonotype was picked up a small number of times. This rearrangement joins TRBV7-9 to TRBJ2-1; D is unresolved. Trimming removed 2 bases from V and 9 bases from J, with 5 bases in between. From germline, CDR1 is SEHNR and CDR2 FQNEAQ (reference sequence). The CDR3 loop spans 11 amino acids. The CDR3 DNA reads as TGTGCCAGCAGCTTATCTCGTGAGCAGTTCTTC. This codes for CASSLSREQFF.

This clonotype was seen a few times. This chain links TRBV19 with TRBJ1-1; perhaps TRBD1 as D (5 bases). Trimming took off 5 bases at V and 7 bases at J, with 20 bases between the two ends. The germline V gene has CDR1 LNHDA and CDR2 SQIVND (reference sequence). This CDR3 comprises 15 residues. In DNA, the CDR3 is TGTGCCAGTAGTGCCTCGGACACGATGGGAGGTGAAGCTTTCTTT. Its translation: CASSASDTMGGEAFF.

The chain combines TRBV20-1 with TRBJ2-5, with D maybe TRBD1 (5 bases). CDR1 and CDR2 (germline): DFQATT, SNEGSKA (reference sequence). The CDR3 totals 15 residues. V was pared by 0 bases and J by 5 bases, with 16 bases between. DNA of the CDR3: TGCAGTGCTAGAGATCATGTGGGGCCCGGGGAGACCCAGTACTTC. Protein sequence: CSARDHVGPGETQYF.

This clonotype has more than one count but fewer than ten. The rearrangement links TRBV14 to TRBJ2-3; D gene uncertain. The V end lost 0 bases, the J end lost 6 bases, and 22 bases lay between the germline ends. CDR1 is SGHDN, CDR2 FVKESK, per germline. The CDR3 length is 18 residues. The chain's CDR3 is CASSQDSPETWVYDTQYF. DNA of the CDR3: TGTGCCAGCAGCCAAGATTCACCAGAGACGTGGGTTTATGATACGCAGTATTTT.

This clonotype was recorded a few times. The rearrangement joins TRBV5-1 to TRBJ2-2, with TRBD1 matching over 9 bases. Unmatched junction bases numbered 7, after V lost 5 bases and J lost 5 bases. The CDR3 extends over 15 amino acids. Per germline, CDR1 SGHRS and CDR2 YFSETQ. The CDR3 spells CASRTGTGKTGELFF. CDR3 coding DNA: TGCGCCAGCAGGACCGGGACAGGGAAGACCGGGGAGCTGTTTTTT. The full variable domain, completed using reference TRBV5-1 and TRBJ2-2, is KAGVTQTPRYLIKTRGQQVTLSCSPISGHRSVSWYQQTPGQGLQFLFEYFSETQRNKGNFPGRFSGRQFSNSRSEMNVSTLELGDSALYLCASRTGTGKTGELFFGEGSRLTVL.

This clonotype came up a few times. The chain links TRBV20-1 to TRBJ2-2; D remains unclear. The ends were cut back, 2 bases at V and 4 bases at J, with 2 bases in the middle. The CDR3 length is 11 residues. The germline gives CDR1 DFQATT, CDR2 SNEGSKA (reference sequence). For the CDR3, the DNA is TGCAGTGCTAGAATCACCGGGGAGCTGTTTTTT. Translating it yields CSARITGELFF.

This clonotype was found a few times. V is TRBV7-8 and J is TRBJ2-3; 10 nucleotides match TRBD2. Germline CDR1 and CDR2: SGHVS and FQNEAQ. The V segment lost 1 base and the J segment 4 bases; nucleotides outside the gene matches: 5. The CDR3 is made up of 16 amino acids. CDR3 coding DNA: TGTGCCAGCAGCTTAGAACTAGCGGGGCGCTCAGATACGCAGTATTTT. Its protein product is CASSLELAGRSDTQYF.

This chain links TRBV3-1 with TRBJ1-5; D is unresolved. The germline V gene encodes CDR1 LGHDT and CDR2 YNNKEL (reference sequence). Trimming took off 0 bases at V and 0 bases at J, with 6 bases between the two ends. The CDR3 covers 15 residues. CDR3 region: CASSQDVGSNQPQHF. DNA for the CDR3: TGTGCCAGCAGCCAAGATGTGGGTAGCAATCAGCCCCAGCATTTT.

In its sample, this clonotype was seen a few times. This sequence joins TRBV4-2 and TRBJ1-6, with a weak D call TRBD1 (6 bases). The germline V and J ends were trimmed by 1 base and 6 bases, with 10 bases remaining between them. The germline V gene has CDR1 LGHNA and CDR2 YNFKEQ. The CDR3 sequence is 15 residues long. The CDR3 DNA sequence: TGTGCCAGCAGCCAAGTGGCGGACAGTAATTCACCCCTCCACTTT. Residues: CASSQVADSNSPLHF.

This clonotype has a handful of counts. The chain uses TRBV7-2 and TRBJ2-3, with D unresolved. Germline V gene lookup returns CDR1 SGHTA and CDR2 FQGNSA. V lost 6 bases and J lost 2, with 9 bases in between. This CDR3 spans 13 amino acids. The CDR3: CASSSQLTDTQYF. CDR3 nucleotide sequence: TGTGCCAGCAGTTCCCAGCTCACAGATACGCAGTATTTT.

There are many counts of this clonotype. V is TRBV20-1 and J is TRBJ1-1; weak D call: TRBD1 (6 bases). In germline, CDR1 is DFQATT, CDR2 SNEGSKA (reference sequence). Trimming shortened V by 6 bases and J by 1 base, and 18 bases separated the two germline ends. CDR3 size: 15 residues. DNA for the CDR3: TGCAGTGCCCAAGTACCGGGACACAGGAACACTGAAGCTTTCTTT. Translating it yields CSAQVPGHRNTEAFF.